The 2 T cell receptor beta chains below were found in one sample sequenced in a study of cytomegalovirus exposure and HLA in healthy donors. PCR amplification relied on 60 Vbeta primers (plus 13 Jbeta primers). Here immunoSEQ multiplex PCR was the method, and the copy in TCRdb shows in-frame clones only, minus some. Its clone listing holds 200,000 to 250,000 clones. The sample comprised PBMCs. The receptor set was obtained from a girl aged 2 to 9 in good health and CMV-seropositive.

The chain has TRBV4-1 and TRBJ2-1; possibly TRBD2 for D (6 bases). V was clipped by 0 bases and J by 7 bases, with 19 bases between them. CDR3 length equals 17 residues. Germline values: CDR1 MGHRA, CDR2 YSYEKL. CDR3 DNA sequence: TGCGCCAGCAGCCAAGATATCGGGAACGGAGGGAAAAATGAGCAGTTCTTC. It codes for CASSQDIGNGGKNEQFF.

This chain links TRBV2 with TRBJ1-4; a possible D gene is TRBD1 (6 bases). The CDR3 has 14 amino acids. CDR1 and CDR2 (germline): SNHLY, FYNNEI. Trimming removed 1 base from V and 4 bases from J, with 7 bases in between. The CDR3 DNA is TGTGCCAGCAGTGAAGACAGGGTTAATGAAAAACTGTTTTTT. Its translation is CASSEDRVNEKLFF. Based on the CDR3 plus reference TRBV2 and TRBJ1-4, the full variable domain is EPEVTQTPSHQVTQMGQEVILRCVPISNHLYFYWYRQILGQKVEFLVSFYNNEISEKSEIFDDQFSVERPDGSNFTLKIRSTKLEDSAMYFCASSEDRVNEKLFFGSGTQLSVL.